This record concerns one TCR beta chain sequence. Its target is unknown. The PCR had 60 Vbeta and 13 Jbeta primers. The repertoire was sequenced with immunoSEQ multiplex PCR; TCRdb's copy has only in-frame clones and lacks some. The sample has 180,000 or so clones; 70% to 85% are singletons. The data stem from a study of cytomegalovirus exposure and HLA in healthy donors. This CDR3 spans 13 amino acids. Germline CDR1 reads LGHNT; CDR2 reads FRNRAP. Trimming left V 5 bases short and J 2 bases short, with 9 bases between. Findings and limits, study-wide: A list of approximately 160 TCR beta chains associated with cytomegalovirus was given.

Healthy bone marrow donors made up the donors. Sequencing input: PBMCs. The receptor comes from a human donor in good health. The chain combines TRBV12-5 with TRBJ2-5; TRBD1 is a possible D gene (6 bases). DNA of the CDR3: TGTGCTAGTGGTGGGACATTACAAGAGACCCAGTACTTC. It is translated as CASGGTLQETQYF.